This TCR beta chain was retrieved from a study of shared clonotypes between healthy human individuals. Study as a whole: Per-donor plates numbered three CD4 naive, three CD4 memory, two CD8 naive and one CD8 memory. Study outcomes and limitations: Sequencing depth was a factor that was expected to affect clonotype sharing among donors.

This CDR3 contains 15 residues. Germline-derived CDR1 and CDR2 are PRHDT and FYEKMQ (reference sequence). Trimming cost V 4 bases and J 5 bases, with 16 bases left between them. Naive CD8 cells, CD45RO-negative and positively selected for CCR7, excluded terminally differentiated effector memory CD45RA+ cells. On this clone itself: What it binds is not known.

The sorted-subset replicate PCRs were given 200 ng DNA, which is 30,000 to 35,000 T cell genomes. Sequencing was performed with immunoSEQ multiplex PCR; in TCRdb, only in-frame clones are kept and a portion is missing. The sample lists fewer than 850,000 clones; about 96% were seen once. The sequence was obtained from a young man in good health. The genes are TRBV13 and TRBJ2-3, with a possible D match to TRBD2 (5 bases). The source material was naive CD8+ T cells sorted from blood. The CDR3 DNA reads as TGTGCCAGCAGCTCCCCCGGGGTCTTCCGAGATACGCAGTATTTT. It codes for CASSSPGVFRDTQYF.